Listed below are T cell receptor beta chains from one sample, sequenced in a study of T cells in Graves' hyperthyroidism and ophthalmopathy. TCRdb fed the multiplex PCR reads into MiXCR, producing one record per CDR3 protein. The sample shows more than 450,000 distinct CDR3 sequences, around 13% of them seen only once. The source material was blood. These receptors were collected from a woman in her thirties or forties with Graves' hyperthyroidism. Each CDR3 is given with its conserved first and last residue. D genes are given only for firm matches. Only part of the rows carry a size: once, few, many, or a class if the clone is expanded.

few,TRBJ1-6,.,TRBV6-1,CASSVGSPLHF,TGTGCCAGCAGTGTGGGATCACCCCTCCACTTT
many,TRBJ2-3,.,TRBV29-1,CSVEGTAGDTQYF,TGCAGCGTTGAGGGAACTGCGGGAGATACGCAGTATTTT
few,TRBJ2-1,TRBD2,TRBV24-1,CATRATSGDTYNEQFF,TGTGCCACCAGGGCCACTAGCGGGGATACCTACAATGAGCAGTTCTTC
many,TRBJ2-5,.,TRBV6-1,CASSEGVLQETQYF,TGTGCCAGCAGTGAGGGGGTGCTCCAAGAGACCCAGTACTTC
many,TRBJ2-6,.,TRBV28,CASSMSGGTGANVLTF,TGTGCCAGCAGCATGTCTGGGGGCACTGGGGCCAACGTCCTGACTTTC
many,TRBJ1-1,TRBD1,TRBV6-2/TRBV6-3,CASSSIDRAGTEAFF,TGTGCCAGCAGTTCCATTGACAGGGCGGGCACTGAAGCTTTCTTT
many,TRBJ1-5,TRBD1,TRBV7-2,CASSSGQGTEGLQHF,TGTGCCAGCAGCTCGGGACAGGGTACGGAAGGGCTCCAGCATTTT
many,TRBJ2-2,.,TRBV5-1,CASSLVVRGAGELFF,TGCGCCAGCAGCTTGGTTGTCAGGGGCGCCGGGGAGCTGTTTTTT
many,TRBJ1-2,.,TRBV28,CASSLGPAAYGYTF,TGTGCCAGCAGTCTTGGGCCCGCCGCCTATGGCTACACCTTC
few,TRBJ2-7,TRBD2,TRBV6-4,CASSVMAGDEQYF,TGTGCCAGCAGTGTGATGGCGGGAGACGAGCAGTACTTC
many,TRBJ2-1,TRBD2,TRBV4-2,CASSQPGTSGSYPPPNEQFF,TGTGCCAGCAGCCAACCCGGGACTAGCGGGTCCTACCCCCCTCCCAATGAGCAGTTCTTC
.,TRBJ1-1,.,TRBV9,CASSPITGRTEAFF,TGTGCCAGCAGCCCCATTACAGGGAGGACTGAAGCTTTCTTT
many,TRBJ1-1,.,TRBV5-1,CASSLGAGTATEAFF,TGCGCCAGCAGCTTGGGGGCAGGGACGGCCACTGAAGCTTTCTTT
many,TRBJ2-1,.,TRBV2,CASGGNEQFF,TGTGCCAGCGGGGGCAATGAGCAGTTCTTC
few,TRBJ1-3,.,TRBV20-1,CSAREGSTPGNTIYF,TGCAGTGCTAGAGAAGGTTCGACCCCCGGAAACACCATATATTTT
few,TRBJ2-2,TRBD2,TRBV7-8,CASSSLAGGTGELFF,TGTGCCAGCAGCTCGCTAGCGGGAGGGACCGGGGAGCTGTTTTTT
many,TRBJ1-5,.,TRBV12-3/TRBV12-4,CASSLANQPQHF,TGTGCCAGCAGTTTAGCGAATCAGCCCCAGCATTTT
.,TRBJ2-7,TRBD2,TRBV28,CASSWLAGVPYEQYF,TGTGCCAGCAGTTGGCTAGCGGGCGTCCCTTACGAGCAGTACTTC
.,TRBJ1-4,.,TRBV5-1,CASSSTLSEKLFF,TGCGCCAGCAGCTCAACGTTAAGTGAAAAACTGTTTTTT
many,TRBJ2-5,.,TRBV15,CATSLDTGQTQYF,TGTGCCACCAGCCTGGACACCGGCCAGACCCAGTACTTC
.,TRBJ2-5,.,TRBV20-1,CSARDFRLETQYF,TGCAGTGCTAGAGATTTTCGGCTAGAGACCCAGTACTTC
many,TRBJ1-4,TRBD1,TRBV2,CASSEGRQGGEKLFF,TGTGCCAGCAGTGAAGGTCGACAGGGTGGTGAAAAACTGTTTTTT
.,TRBJ2-1,TRBD2,TRBV10-3,CAISDAPGTGGTSGSRNEQFF,TGTGCCATCAGTGACGCGCCCGGGACAGGCGGGACTAGCGGGAGTAGGAATGAGCAGTTCTTC
.,TRBJ2-2,.,TRBV19,CASSMVGGLVGELFF,TGTGCCAGTAGTATGGTCGGGGGGCTGGTCGGGGAGCTGTTTTTT
few,TRBJ2-2,.,TRBV6-1,CASSGHTNSGELFF,TGTGCCAGCAGTGGTCACACCAACAGCGGGGAGCTGTTTTTT
many,TRBJ2-5,.,TRBV3-1,CASGGRETQYF,TGTGCCAGCGGGGGACGAGAGACCCAGTACTTC
.,TRBJ1-3,.,TRBV28,CASSRTYSSGNTIYF,TGTGCCAGCAGTCGGACGTATAGCTCTGGAAACACCATATATTTT
once,TRBJ2-7,TRBD2,TRBV27,CASRSGTANDYEQYF,TGTGCCAGCCGCAGCGGGACGGCGAACGACTACGAGCAGTACTTC
many,TRBJ1-1,.,TRBV12-3/TRBV12-4,CASTYTGEAFF,TGTGCCAGCACCTACACCGGTGAAGCTTTCTTT
.,TRBJ1-5,.,TRBV2,CATTNYSNQPQHF,TGTGCCACTACAAATTATAGCAATCAGCCCCAGCATTTT
.,TRBJ2-1,TRBD2,TRBV24-1,CATSDSGLAGGEQFF,TGTGCCACCAGTGACTCGGGACTAGCGGGAGGTGAGCAGTTCTTC
many,TRBJ2-7,TRBD2,TRBV5-1,CASSLAVAGQYEQYF,TGCGCCAGCAGCTTGGCCGTAGCGGGACAATACGAGCAGTACTTC
many,TRBJ1-5,.,TRBV3-1,CASSQEYSNQPQHF,TGTGCCAGCAGCCAAGAGTACAGCAATCAGCCCCAGCATTTT
few,TRBJ2-5,.,TRBV28,CASSSGTEQKTQYF,TGTGCCAGCAGTTCCGGGACGGAGCAGAAGACCCAGTACTTC
many,TRBJ2-7,.,TRBV5-1,CASSLVSQQAYEQYF,TGCGCCAGCAGCTTGGTTTCGCAGCAAGCCTACGAGCAGTACTTC
many,TRBJ2-1,TRBD1,TRBV5-1,CASSLGQGNDEQFF,TGCGCCAGCAGCTTGGGACAGGGAAACGATGAGCAGTTCTTC
many,TRBJ2-7,.,TRBV14,CASSQDGGSYYEQYF,TGTGCCAGCAGCCAAGACGGGGGCAGTTACTACGAGCAGTACTTC
few,TRBJ2-7,TRBD1,TRBV25-1,CASSDPGAGQVNEQYF,TGTGCCAGCAGTGACCCCGGGGCGGGACAGGTGAACGAGCAGTACTTC
many,TRBJ2-7,.,TRBV20-1,CSASPTASYEQYF,TGCAGTGCTAGCCCGACAGCCTCCTACGAGCAGTACTTC
.,TRBJ2-3,.,TRBV20-1,CSARIPGSRRDTQYF,TGCAGTGCTAGAATTCCCGGCAGCAGAAGAGATACGCAGTATTTT
few,TRBJ1-6,.,TRBV6-1,CASSEALWDNSPLHF,TGTGCCAGCAGTGAAGCGCTTTGGGATAATTCACCCCTCCACTTT
many,TRBJ2-7,.,TRBV18,CASSPPGLSELEQYF,TGTGCCAGCTCACCACCGGGACTTTCAGAGCTCGAGCAGTACTTC
.,TRBJ2-5,.,TRBV6-2/TRBV6-3,CASSYSGVMSETQYF,TGTGCCAGCAGTTATTCGGGAGTTATGTCAGAGACCCAGTACTTC
few,TRBJ2-3,TRBD2,TRBV12-5,CASGLALGSGITDTQYF,TGTGCTAGTGGTTTGGCCCTCGGGAGCGGGATAACAGATACGCAGTATTTT
.,TRBJ2-1,.,TRBV19,CASSIVNRPISLDEQFF,TGTGCCAGTAGTATAGTAAACAGGCCAATTTCTTTGGATGAGCAGTTCTTC
many,TRBJ2-7,TRBD2,TRBV19,CARGGTTPRSPYEQYF,TGTGCCAGGGGGGGGACTACACCAAGAAGCCCCTACGAGCAGTACTTC